This T cell receptor beta chain is from a study of T-cell reconstitution after alpha-beta-depleted transplantation in children. Study-level results: The study reportedly traced alpha-beta T cells about two months after transplant to several hundred expanded graft clones. When one year had passed after transplant, most T-cell counts and diversity came from newly produced T cells.

Preparation of the TCRbeta library involved a method that used unique molecular identifiers. TCRdb re-derived calls from the PCR reads in MiXCR, one entry per CDR3 protein. The table has under 250,000 distinct CDR3 sequences, under 20% seen once. As to this clonotype: Antigen specificity is unknown.

The V gene's germline CDR1 is SQVTM and CDR2 ANQGSEA. The CDR3 spans 13 residues. The V gene end was trimmed by 0 bases and the J gene end by 4 bases; junction bases not matched to a gene: 1. The gene calls are TRBV29-1 and TRBJ2-7, with TRBD2 matching over 9 bases. The specimen was PBMCs, mostly from graft donor cells, collected 360 days after TCRalphabeta/CD19-depleted stem cell transplant. The receptor was derived from a male patient aged 2 to 10 who had a stem cell transplant for acute lymphoblastic leukemia, so the T cells may come from the graft donor. CDR3 loop: CSVEDSGGYEQYF. The CDR3 DNA follows: TGCAGCGTTGAAGATAGCGGGGGATACGAGCAGTACTTC.